These 11 T cell receptor beta chains came from one sample sequenced in a study of beta chain features in type 1 diabetes. General observations from the study: There was a moderate but significant shortening of TCRB CDR3s in all four CD4+ subsets of Type 1 diabetes patients.

Every bit of the isolated RNA underwent reverse transcription, so sequencing read expressed TCRB transcripts. Some clones are missing from TCRdb's copy, which holds only in-frame ones; the method was immunoSEQ multiplex PCR. The sample contains around 600,000 clones, around 11% of which appear only once. The antigens of these receptors remain unknown. The sample taken for sequencing was naive CD4+ T cells from blood. The receptors were sampled from a young man with type 1 diabetes.

The chain combines TRBV2 with TRBJ1-2; D is perhaps TRBD1 (5 bases). The germline CDR1 and CDR2 sequences are SNHLY and FYNNEI. Between the trimmed V and J ends, which lost 4 bases and 4 bases, there was a span of 13 bases. This CDR3 is 14 amino acids long. CDR3 in amino acids: CASSVGSGAYGYTF. Here the CDR3 DNA reads TGTGCCAGCAGTGTAGGGAGTGGGGCCTATGGCTACACCTTC.

This clone came up a few times. The V call is TRBV5-1, the J call TRBJ2-7; D not certain. Germline loops: CDR1 SGHRS, CDR2 YFSETQ. The ends were cut back, 0 bases at V and 7 bases at J, with 14 bases in the middle. The CDR3 contains 14 residues. CDR3 residues: CASSLGQSAGEQYF. DNA of the CDR3: TGCGCCAGCAGCTTGGGGCAGTCCGCCGGGGAGCAGTACTTC. Full variable domain (rest looked up from reference TRBV5-1 and TRBJ2-7): KAGVTQTPRYLIKTRGQQVTLSCSPISGHRSVSWYQQTPGQGLQFLFEYFSETQRNKGNFPGRFSGRQFSNSRSEMNVSTLELGDSALYLCASSLGQSAGEQYFGPGTRLTVT.

The chain recombines TRBV29-1 with TRBJ1-1; D ambiguous. Germline V lookup: CDR1 SQVTM, CDR2 ANQGSEA. The CDR3 has 11 amino acids. V lost 3 bases and J lost 5, with 7 bases in between. The CDR3 region has the DNA TGCAGCGTTGATGGAGGGACTGAAGCTTTCTTT. It translates to CSVDGGTEAFF.

V usage is TRBV19 and J usage is TRBJ2-1, with 7 bases identical to TRBD2. This CDR3 contains 15 residues. Unmatched junction bases numbered 7, after V lost 4 bases and J lost 4 bases. Germline loops: CDR1 LNHDA, CDR2 SQIVND (reference sequence). CDR3 sequence (DNA): TGTGCCAGTAGTAAGTCAGCGGGGAGTTACAATGAGCAGTTCTTC. It encodes CASSKSAGSYNEQFF.

This clone was seen more than once but under ten times. The rearrangement links TRBV5-1 to TRBJ1-2; D is uncertain. V lost 5 bases to trimming and J lost 4 bases, with 12 bases between them. Germline values: CDR1 SGHRS, CDR2 YFSETQ. This CDR3 has 13 amino acids. The CDR3 spells CASRSEGGYGYTF. The DNA for the CDR3 is TGCGCCAGCAGGTCCGAGGGCGGCTATGGCTACACCTTC. The whole variable domain, remainder taken from reference TRBV5-1 and TRBJ1-2, is KAGVTQTPRYLIKTRGQQVTLSCSPISGHRSVSWYQQTPGQGLQFLFEYFSETQRNKGNFPGRFSGRQFSNSRSEMNVSTLELGDSALYLCASRSEGGYGYTFGSGTRLTVV.

The V call is TRBV19, the J call TRBJ2-7; D not certain. Deletions cut 3 bases from V and 1 base from J, with 10 bases between. The CDR3 has 14 residues. Germline V lookup: CDR1 LNHDA, CDR2 SQIVND (reference sequence). The DNA of the CDR3 is TGTGCCAGTAGTATTTGGCAGTCTTCCTACGAGCAGTACTTC. As protein: CASSIWQSSYEQYF. The full variable domain, with the rest looked up from reference TRBV19 and TRBJ2-7, is DGGITQSPKYLFRKEGQNVTLSCEQNLNHDAMYWYRQDPGQGLRLIYYSQIVNDFQKGDIAEGYSVSREKKESFPLTVTSAQKNPTAFYLCASSIWQSSYEQYFGPGTRLTVT.

This clone has a handful of counts. The sample holds other DNA sequences that translate to the same CDR3. The J gene is TRBJ2-5, the V gene TRBV28; D is undetermined. V lost 2 bases and J lost 5, with 0 bases in between. The CDR3 covers 10 residues. The germline V gene encodes CDR1 MDHEN and CDR2 SYDVKM. CDR3 sequence: CASSLETQYF. CDR3 coding DNA: TGTGCCAGCAGTTTAGAGACCCAGTACTTC.

CDR3: CASSEPGQGARTDTQYF. The CDR3 nucleotides read TGTGCCAGCAGTGAACCTGGACAGGGGGCAAGGACAGATACGCAGTATTTT. The V gene is TRBV2, the J gene TRBJ2-3; 11 bases align to TRBD1. Germline-derived CDR1 and CDR2 are SNHLY and FYNNEI. Trimming at V came to 2 bases and at J to 3 bases, leaving 7 bases not matched to a gene. The CDR3 contains 17 residues.

The chain couples TRBV5-1 to TRBJ2-5, with a tentative D call TRBD1 (6 bases). The length of the CDR3 is 14 residues. The germline V gene has CDR1 SGHRS and CDR2 YFSETQ. The V and J ends lost 4 bases and 4 bases respectively, with 14 bases between them. CDR3 sequence reads: CASSPGAGAETQYF. DNA of the CDR3: TGCGCCAGCAGCCCTGGCGCAGGGGCAGAGACCCAGTACTTC. The entire variable domain, with the rest obtained from reference TRBV5-1 and TRBJ2-5, is as follows: KAGVTQTPRYLIKTRGQQVTLSCSPISGHRSVSWYQQTPGQGLQFLFEYFSETQRNKGNFPGRFSGRQFSNSRSEMNVSTLELGDSALYLCASSPGAGAETQYFGPGTRLLVL.

V is TRBV5-1 and J is TRBJ2-3; D gene uncertain. The germline V gene encodes CDR1 SGHRS and CDR2 YFSETQ. The CDR3 runs 15 residues. V was pared by 1 base and J by 4 bases, with 13 bases between. In nucleotides, the CDR3 is TGCGCCAGCAGCTTGTGGGTAGTTGGCGCAGATACGCAGTATTTT. Protein product: CASSLWVVGADTQYF.

This clone was recorded only once. Other nucleotide sequences in the sample specify the same CDR3. V and J are TRBV7-9 and TRBJ2-7, with D unclear. The V end was cut by 5 bases, the J end by 2 bases, with 4 bases between. CDR3 length equals 11 residues. CDR1 SEHNR and CDR2 FQNEAQ come from the germline V gene (reference sequence). This CDR3 reads CASSPAYEQYF. The CDR3 nucleotides are TGTGCCAGCAGCCCTGCCTACGAGCAGTACTTC.